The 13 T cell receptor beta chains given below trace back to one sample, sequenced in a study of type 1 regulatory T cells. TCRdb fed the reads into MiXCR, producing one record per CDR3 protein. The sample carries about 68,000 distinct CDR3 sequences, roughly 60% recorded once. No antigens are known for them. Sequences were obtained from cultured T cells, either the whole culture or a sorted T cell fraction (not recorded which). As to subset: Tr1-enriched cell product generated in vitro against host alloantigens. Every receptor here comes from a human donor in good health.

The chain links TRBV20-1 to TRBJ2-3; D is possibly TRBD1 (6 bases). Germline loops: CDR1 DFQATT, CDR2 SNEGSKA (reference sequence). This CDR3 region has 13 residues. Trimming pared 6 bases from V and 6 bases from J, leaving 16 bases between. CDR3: CSARDNLIDTQYF. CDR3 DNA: TGCAGTGCAAGGGACAACCTAATTGATACGCAGTATTTT.

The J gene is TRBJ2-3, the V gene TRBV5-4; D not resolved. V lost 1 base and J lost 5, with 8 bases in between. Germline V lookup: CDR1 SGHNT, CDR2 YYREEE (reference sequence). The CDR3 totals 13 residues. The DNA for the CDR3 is TGTGCCAGCAGCTTGACTCTGGTAGATACGCAGTATTTT. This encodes CASSLTLVDTQYF.

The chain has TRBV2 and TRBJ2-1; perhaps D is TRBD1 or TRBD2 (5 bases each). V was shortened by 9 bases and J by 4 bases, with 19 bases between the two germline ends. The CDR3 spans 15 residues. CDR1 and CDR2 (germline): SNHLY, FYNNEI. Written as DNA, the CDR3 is TGTGCCAGGGAAACGCAGGGTCGGGGATACAATGAGCAGTTCTTC. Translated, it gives CARETQGRGYNEQFF.

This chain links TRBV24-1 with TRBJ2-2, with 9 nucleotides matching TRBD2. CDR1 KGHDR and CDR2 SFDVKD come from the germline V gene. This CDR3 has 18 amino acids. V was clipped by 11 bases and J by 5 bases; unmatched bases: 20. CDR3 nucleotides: TGTGCCAGTAGCCCTGGTTGGACTAGCGCCCGGGGAACCGGGGAGCTGTTTTTT. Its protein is CASSPGWTSARGTGELFF.

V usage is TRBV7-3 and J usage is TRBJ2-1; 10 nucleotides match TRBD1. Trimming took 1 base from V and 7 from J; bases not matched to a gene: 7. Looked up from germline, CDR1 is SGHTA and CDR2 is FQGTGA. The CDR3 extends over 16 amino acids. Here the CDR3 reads CASSLMKRQGANEQFF. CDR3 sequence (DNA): TGTGCCAGCAGCTTAATGAAGCGACAGGGGGCAAATGAGCAGTTCTTC.

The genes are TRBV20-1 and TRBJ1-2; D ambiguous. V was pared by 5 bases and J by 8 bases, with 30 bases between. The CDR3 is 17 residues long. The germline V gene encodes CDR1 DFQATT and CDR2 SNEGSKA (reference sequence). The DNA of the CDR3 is TGCAGTGCTCTTCACCGGCACGTCGGAGAGGCGGAGAAGGGCTACACCTTC. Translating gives CSALHRHVGEAEKGYTF.

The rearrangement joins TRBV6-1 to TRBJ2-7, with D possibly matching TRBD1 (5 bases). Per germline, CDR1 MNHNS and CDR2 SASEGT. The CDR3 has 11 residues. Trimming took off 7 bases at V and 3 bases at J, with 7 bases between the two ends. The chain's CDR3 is CASTTVYEQYF. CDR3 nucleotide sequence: TGTGCCAGCACGACAGTCTACGAGCAGTACTTC.

In DNA, the CDR3 is TGTGCCAGCAGTTTATCCTGGGGACTAGCGGGATACGAGCAGTACTTC. This encodes CASSLSWGLAGYEQYF. This chain uses TRBV28 with TRBJ2-7; TRBD2 matches 13 bases. Germline trimming cut 1 base from V and 4 bases from J; bases unmatched to any gene: 4. CDR3 length: 16 amino acids. CDR1 is MDHEN and CDR2 is SYDVKM in the germline V gene.

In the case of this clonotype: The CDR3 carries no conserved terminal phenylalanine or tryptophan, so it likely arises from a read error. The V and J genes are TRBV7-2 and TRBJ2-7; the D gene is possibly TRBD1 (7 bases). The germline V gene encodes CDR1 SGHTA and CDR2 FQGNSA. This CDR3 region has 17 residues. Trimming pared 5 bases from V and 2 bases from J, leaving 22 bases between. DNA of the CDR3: TGTGCCAGCAGCCCACGTGGCGGGACAGTGCGGACCTACGAGCAGTACATC. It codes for CASSPRGGTVRTYEQYI.

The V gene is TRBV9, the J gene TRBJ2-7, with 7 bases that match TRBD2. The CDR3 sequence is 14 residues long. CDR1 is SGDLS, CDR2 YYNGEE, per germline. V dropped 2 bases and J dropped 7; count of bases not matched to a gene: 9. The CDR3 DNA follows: TGTGCCAGCAGCGTTACAGCGGGGCCTACGGAGCAGTACTTC. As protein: CASSVTAGPTEQYF.

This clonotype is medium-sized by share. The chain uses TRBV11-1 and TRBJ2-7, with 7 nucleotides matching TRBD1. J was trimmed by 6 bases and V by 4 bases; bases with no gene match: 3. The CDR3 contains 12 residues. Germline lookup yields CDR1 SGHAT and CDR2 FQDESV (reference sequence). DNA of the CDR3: TGTGCCAGCAGCTATACAGGGGTCGAGCAGTACTTC. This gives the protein CASSYTGVEQYF.

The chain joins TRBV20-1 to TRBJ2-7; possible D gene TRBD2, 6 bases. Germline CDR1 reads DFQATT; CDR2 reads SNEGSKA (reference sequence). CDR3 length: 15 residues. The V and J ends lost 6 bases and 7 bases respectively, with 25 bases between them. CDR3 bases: TGCAGTGCCCCAAAGCCGGGAGTTGGCCCCCAGGAGCAGTACTTC. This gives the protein CSAPKPGVGPQEQYF.

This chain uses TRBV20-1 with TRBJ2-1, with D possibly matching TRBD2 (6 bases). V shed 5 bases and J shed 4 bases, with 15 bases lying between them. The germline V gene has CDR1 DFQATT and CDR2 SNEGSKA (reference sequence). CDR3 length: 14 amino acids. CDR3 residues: CSARYPTRYNEQFF. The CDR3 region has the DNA TGCAGTGCTCGCTACCCGACTAGATACAATGAGCAGTTCTTC.